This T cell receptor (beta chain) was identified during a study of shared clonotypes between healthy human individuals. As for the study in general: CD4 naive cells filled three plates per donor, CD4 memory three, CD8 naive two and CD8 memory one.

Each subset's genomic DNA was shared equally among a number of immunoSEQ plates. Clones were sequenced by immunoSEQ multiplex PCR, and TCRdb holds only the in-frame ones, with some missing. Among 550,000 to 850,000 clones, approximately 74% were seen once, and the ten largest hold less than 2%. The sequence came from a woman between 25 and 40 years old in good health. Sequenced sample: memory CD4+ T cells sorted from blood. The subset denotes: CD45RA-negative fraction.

In nucleotides, the CDR3 is TGTGCCAGCAGTGAATTCCCCAGGGGCACTGAAGCTTTCTTT. Its protein product is CASSEFPRGTEAFF. The J gene is TRBJ1-1, the V gene TRBV6-4, with a possible D match to TRBD1 (6 bases). Germline CDR1 MRHNA, CDR2 SNTAGT. The CDR3 contains 14 residues. The V end lost 3 bases, the J end lost 4 bases, and 12 bases lay between the germline ends.